The T cell receptor beta chain described here comes from a study of blood T cell repertoires in COVID-19. As for the study in general: The cDNA or gDNA used as material had been derived from T cells, B-cell-depleted T cells, or PBMCs.

There are 15 residues in the CDR3. The germline gives CDR1 LNHNV, CDR2 YYDKDF (reference sequence). Trimming stripped 1 base from V and 4 bases from J, with 13 bases between. Here immunoSEQ multiplex PCR was the method, and the copy in TCRdb shows in-frame clones only, minus some. There are almost 500,000 clones in the sample; approximately 86% occur only once, and roughly 8% lies in the top ten. Sequenced material: PBMCs or T cells enriched from blood (not recorded which). The TCR sequence derives from an older woman who had recovered from COVID-19. The rearrangement links TRBV15 to TRBJ1-2; D is perhaps TRBD1 (5 bases). CDR3 nucleotide sequence: TGTGCCACCAGCAGAGGGGGCCAGGGAGGCTATGGCTACACCTTC. Translating gives CATSRGGQGGYGYTF.